Presented here are 16 T cell receptor beta chains from one specimen sequenced in a study of OX40 agonist ivuxolimab in advanced cancers. The library relied on the immunoSEQ multiplex PCR assay. TCRdb took over this immuneACCESS table, retaining in-frame rearrangements with V and J assigned. Such tables are incomplete; in checked studies, under half of the missing clones stem from an unresolved V gene, and the remainder is unexplained. The sample has 50,000 to 60,000 clones on record, approximately 90% of them singletons. The top ten clones comprise roughly 5.9% of the sample. The sequencing used CD4+ or CD8+ T cells sorted from blood, collected in a trial of the OX40 agonist ivuxolimab. Every receptor here comes from an adult with an advanced solid tumor such as melanoma, head and neck, liver or kidney cancer.

The rearrangement links TRBV10-3 to TRBJ2-1; D possibly corresponds to TRBD2 (5 bases). Germline CDR1 reads ENHRY; CDR2 reads SYGVKD. The V gene lost 3 bases and the J gene lost 3 bases, with 12 bases spanning the gap. CDR3 size: 15 residues. CDR3 loop: CAISEGRALYNEQFF. Here the CDR3 DNA reads TGTGCCATCAGTGAAGGGCGGGCTCTCTACAATGAGCAGTTCTTC.

The CDR3 DNA follows: TGTGCCAGCAGTTTACAGGGAAGCACTGAAGCTTTCTTT. Its protein is CASSLQGSTEAFF. The chain recombines TRBV28 with TRBJ1-1; D possibly corresponds to TRBD1 (5 bases). V was clipped by 2 bases and J by 4 bases, with 8 bases between them. Germline V gene lookup returns CDR1 MDHEN and CDR2 SYDVKM. CDR3 length: 13 residues.

The CDR3 bases are TGTGCCAGCAGCTTGGTAGGGCTCAATCAGCCCCAGCATTTT. As protein: CASSLVGLNQPQHF. The J gene is TRBJ1-5, the V gene TRBV5-6, with D hard to call. V was trimmed by 0 bases and J by 3 bases, leaving 7 bases between them. The CDR3 is made up of 14 amino acids. Germline V gene lookup returns CDR1 SGHDT and CDR2 YYEEEE. The complete variable domain, with remaining parts taken from reference TRBV5-6 and TRBJ1-5, reads DAGVTQSPTHLIKTRGQQVTLRCSPKSGHDTVSWYQQALGQGPQFIFQYYEEEERQRGNFPDRFSGHQFPNYSSELNVNALLLGDSALYLCASSLVGLNQPQHFGDGTRLSIL.

This clone appeared a few times. The chain is built from TRBV28 and TRBJ2-7; D is uncertain. The CDR3 consists of 14 residues. Looked up from germline, CDR1 is MDHEN and CDR2 is SYDVKM. Trimming took off 6 bases at V and 2 bases at J, with 14 bases between the two ends. The CDR3 sequence: CASSQGQLAYEQYF. In nucleotides, the CDR3 is TGTGCCAGCAGCCAAGGGCAGCTAGCCTACGAGCAGTACTTC.

This chain links TRBV5-1 with TRBJ2-7; 12 bases agree with TRBD1. The CDR3 is 16 residues long. Germline V gene sequence: CDR1 SGHRS, CDR2 YFSETQ. Trimming took 2 bases from V and 6 from J; bases not matched to a gene: 9. The CDR3: CASSLTTGTGGVEQYF. CDR3 nucleotides: TGCGCCAGCAGCTTAACCACCGGGACAGGGGGCGTCGAGCAGTACTTC.

The CDR3 protein is CASSQPQHF. The CDR3 DNA reads TGTGCCAGCAGCCAGCCCCAGCATTTT. The chain carries TRBV28 and TRBJ1-5; D is unclear. Germline loops: CDR1 MDHEN, CDR2 SYDVKM. Deletions cut 6 bases from V and 7 bases from J, with 1 base between. CDR3 length equals 9 residues.

The chain combines TRBV7-2 with TRBJ1-1; 7 nucleotides agree with TRBD1. The CDR3 is made up of 12 amino acids. Germline CDR1 reads SGHTA; CDR2 reads FQGNSA. V lost 6 bases to trimming and J lost 4 bases; unmatched junction nucleotides: 2. CDR3 residues: CASSRGRTEAFF. In DNA form, the CDR3 reads TGTGCCAGCAGTAGGGGGCGCACTGAAGCTTTCTTT.

J is TRBJ2-5 and V is TRBV7-6; weak D call: TRBD2 (6 bases). This CDR3 has 16 amino acids. V was trimmed by 2 bases and J by 1 base, leaving 14 bases between them. CDR1 is SGHVS, CDR2 FNYEAQ, per germline. The CDR3 coding sequence is TGTGCCAGCAGCTTAATAGGGGAGGTGGGCCAAGAGACCCAGTACTTC. Translation gives CASSLIGEVGQETQYF.

This clone was seen just once. This chain joins TRBV27 and TRBJ1-1, with 7 bases that match TRBD1. The germline V gene has CDR1 MNHEY and CDR2 SMNVEV (reference sequence). V trimming: 7 bases; J trimming: 2 bases; junction bases outside the gene matches: 7. The CDR3 spans 14 residues. As DNA, the CDR3 is TGTGCCAGCATCACTCAGGGGGGAAACACTGAAGCTTTCTTT. It yields the protein CASITQGGNTEAFF.

The CDR3 loop is CASSFNMGNTIYF. In DNA form, the CDR3 reads TGTGCCAGCAGCTTTAATATGGGGAACACCATATATTTT. The chain has TRBV5-4 and TRBJ1-3; D not certain. The germline V gene has CDR1 SGHNT and CDR2 YYREEE (reference sequence). The ends were cut back, 2 bases at V and 7 bases at J, with 10 bases in the middle. The CDR3 sequence is 13 residues long.

V is TRBV5-4 and J is TRBJ2-3; 12 bases align to TRBD2. The J segment lost 4 bases and the V segment lost 4 bases, leaving 4 bases of the junction unmatched. The CDR3 has 15 amino acids. The germline gives CDR1 SGHNT, CDR2 YYREEE (reference sequence). The DNA for the CDR3 is TGTGCCAGCAGCGAGACTAGCGGGAGCGCAGATACGCAGTATTTT. Protein product: CASSETSGSADTQYF. The full variable domain, its missing parts supplied by reference TRBV5-4 and TRBJ2-3, is ETGVTQSPTHLIKTRGQQVTLRCSSQSGHNTVSWYQQALGQGPQFIFQYYREEENGRGNFPPRFSGLQFPNYSSELNVNALELDDSALYLCASSETSGSADTQYFGPGTRLTVL.

This sequence joins TRBV7-2 and TRBJ1-2; 7 bases map to TRBD1. The CDR3 spans 14 residues. With 5 bases clipped from V and 2 bases from J, the junction kept 5 bases outside the gene matches. Germline values: CDR1 SGHTA, CDR2 FQGNSA. The CDR3 DNA follows: TGTGCCAGCAGCGTCTCGACAGGGAACTATGGCTACACCTTC. Protein product: CASSVSTGNYGYTF.

The CDR3 DNA follows: TGTGCCAGCAGTGGCAGGGCGGGGGAGACCCAGTACTTC. Its protein is CASSGRAGETQYF. J is TRBJ2-5 and V is TRBV25-1, with D perhaps TRBD2 (6 bases). Per the germline V gene, CDR1 is MGHDK and CDR2 is SYGVNS. The CDR3 sequence is 13 residues long. Trimming removed 4 bases from V and 5 bases from J, with 11 bases in between.

The chain is built from TRBV10-3 and TRBJ2-1; 15 bases fit TRBD2. J lost 9 bases, V lost 3 bases, and 15 bases had no gene match. CDR1 is ENHRY and CDR2 is SYGVKD in the germline V gene. The CDR3 consists of 19 residues. The CDR3 region is CAISEIGLGTSGRMIEQFF. CDR3 coding DNA: TGTGCCATCAGTGAAATAGGGCTCGGGACTAGCGGGAGGATGATTGAGCAGTTCTTC.

This clone showed up just once. This sequence joins TRBV6-1 and TRBJ1-2; D not certain. The CDR3 has 13 amino acids. The germline V gene has CDR1 MNHNS and CDR2 SASEGT. Trimming cost V 6 bases and J 2 bases, with 10 bases left between them. In DNA form, the CDR3 reads TGTGCCAGCAGCGAGTTCACCAACTATGGCTACACCTTC. It codes for CASSEFTNYGYTF.

The CDR3 DNA is TGTGCCTGGAGTGTACGGTCGGGACTAGCGGGAGGAAGGGTAGATACGCAGTATTTT. Its translation: CAWSVRSGLAGGRVDTQYF. The V and J genes are TRBV30 and TRBJ2-3; 15 positions match TRBD2. After removal of 0 bases from V and 5 bases from J, the junction contained 12 bases not matched to a gene. There are 19 residues in the CDR3. Germline V CDR1 and CDR2: GTSNPN, SVGIG (reference sequence).